Listed here is a single T cell receptor (beta chain). The sample originates from a study of preoperative IRX-2 immunotherapy in early breast cancer. Germline-derived CDR1 and CDR2 are KGHSH and LQKENI. Between the trimmed V and J ends, which lost 5 bases and 5 bases, there was a span of 11 bases. This CDR3 has 13 residues. Treatment given: preoperative locoregional IRX-2 cytokine immunotherapy. Preoperative locoregional IRX-2 cytokine immunotherapy was tested in the phase Ib source study. The assay was immunoSEQ multiplex PCR, and TCRdb's table has in-frame clones only and misses some. The repertoire holds about 67,000 clones, 94% seen once, with roughly 1.7% in the top ten.

The TCR comes from a human donor with breast cancer. The V call is TRBV18, the J call TRBJ2-3, with D maybe TRBD1 (6 bases). Sample collection was performed from a patient treated with IRX-2 immunotherapy. This CDR3 reads CASSIQGLDTQYF. In DNA form, the CDR3 reads TGTGCCAGCTCAATACAGGGTCTAGATACGCAGTATTTT. Based on the CDR3 plus reference TRBV18 and TRBJ2-3, the full variable domain is NAGVMQNPRHLVRRRGQEARLRCSPMKGHSHVYWYRQLPEEGLKFMVYLQKENIIDESGMPKERFSAEFPKEGPSILRIQQVVRGDSAAYFCASSIQGLDTQYFGPGTRLTVL.